This TCR beta chain was sequenced during a study of T cell responses to AZD1222 COVID-19 vaccine (dated by TCRdb to 2020 to 2023). Broadly, across the study: AZD1222 recipients given second doses at about 4 weeks or at about 12 weeks were pooled, since spike-specific TCR depth and breadth were not found to differ between the two schedules. Trial participants were enrolled by age into 18-55, 56-69 and 70-plus year subgroups, with roughly 150, 30 and 60 TCR-sequenced participants respectively. TCR sequencing was performed for 230 to 250 trial participants, of whom about 200 were given two doses of AZD1222 and around 25 were given two doses of MenACWY control vaccine.

Study-level results and caveats: In the small 56-69-year group, the increase in depth fell short of significance, most likely because of low power. Because no day 14 peak-response samples were available, the repertoires could be characterized only after the peak T cell response. Most participants were white British and females outnumbered males, and the authors suggested that clonal diversity may have been underestimated. A significant rise in spike-specific TCR breadth and depth was observed after two AZD1222 doses relative to day 0 and relative to MenACWY recipients. Conclusions about previously exposed vaccinees were limited because only six AZD1222 recipients were SARS-CoV-2 seropositive at baseline. The whole spike protein was spanned by vaccine-associated CD4 TCRs, and dominant responses were seen in regions 160-218 and 743-854. Epitopes outside the regions mutated in the B.1.351 and B.1.1.7 variants were reportedly recognized by nearly half of the unique spike-specific TCRs.

This sample's time point label indicates: baseline before first vaccination. Vaccinee samples came from UK trials COV001 and COV002, including a single-blind randomized controlled phase 2/3 trial of AZD1222 (ChAdOx1 nCoV-19) in healthy adults. For TCRbeta chain sequencing, PBMC samples from trial participants were taken at day 0 and at day 28 after the second dose. V gives up 4 bases and J gives up 5 bases, and the segment between their germline ends measures 10 bases. Looking up the germline V gene yields CDR1 SGDLS and CDR2 YYNGEE. The CDR3 holds 13 amino acids from the cysteine to the phenylalanine. Left in the record is the CDR3 DNA by itself, 39 bases read in frame from the first base. Concerning this clone itself: Its antigen is still unknown. The sample holds no much larger clone one base away, and base qualities are not on file.

The CDR3 regions of human TCRbeta chains were subjected to immunosequencing. The authors processed their data as follows. TCRs in the repertoires were compared against a reference library of SARS-CoV-2-specific TCRs that had been generated with the MIRA antigen-specificity platform. Breadth meant the fraction of unique TCRs that were SARS-CoV-2-associated, whereas depth meant the fraction of total T cells that were SARS-CoV-2-associated. Using the MIRA data, each spike-specific TCR was assigned both to the spike region to which the TCR was reactive and to a CD4 or CD8 class. Log10-transformed breadth and depth values were compared by one-way ANOVA with Sidak's multiple comparisons tests. TCRdb took over this immuneACCESS table, retaining in-frame rearrangements with V and J assigned. Such tables are incomplete; in checked studies, under half of the missing clones stem from an unresolved V gene, and the remainder is unexplained. V, J and clone size are those of that table, while D and trimming were read from the DNA. For this sample there are tens of thousands of clones; 90% appear just once. Of the sample, 4.2% is held by the ten largest clones.

Sample: peripheral blood, taken on day 0 of AZD1222 vaccination. This receptor was taken from an adult in good health. The chain employs TRBV9 and TRBJ2-1; possibly the D gene is TRBD2, per 5 matching bases. The CDR3 region has the sequence CASSLASNNEQFF. The DNA reads TGTGCCAGCAGCTTAGCGTCTAACAATGAGCAGTTCTTC.